This TCR beta chain comes out of a study of T-cell memory formation after mild COVID-19. Remarks on this clonotype: Antigen: not known.

Broader study findings: Contracting CD8+ clones were enriched in EMRA, CD4+ mainly in CM and EM.

Constant-segment primers were used for 5'RACE, and the resulting TCR alpha and TCR beta cDNA libraries carried sample barcodes and UMIs. TCRdb independently ran MiXCR on the 5' RACE reads; one entry per CDR3 protein. This sample carries 140,000 or so distinct CDR3 sequences, more than 13% of them seen once, and the ten largest clones take around 28%. With 7 bases removed from V and 0 bases from J, the gap between germline ends came to 16 bases. The CDR3 is made up of 16 amino acids. The sequencing sample was made of PBMCs or a T cell subset sorted from them (not recorded which). This chain uses TRBV12-3 or TRBV12-4 with TRBJ1-3, with D possibly being TRBD1 (5 bases). The source is an adult woman who had mild COVID-19 (a few samples of this study predate the infection). Cell type and time point are not known. CDR3 in DNA: TGTGCCAGCATCCCCGGGGCCTCGAGCTCTGGAAACACCATATATTTT. The encoded protein is CASIPGASSSGNTIYF.